A single sample gave rise to the 25 T cell receptor beta chains below, sequenced in a study of T cells in Graves' hyperthyroidism and ophthalmopathy. What was amplified from RNA transcripts were TCR beta CDR3 regions. The primer set for the first-round RT-PCR of the TCR CDR3 was HTBI. TCRdb called the multiplex PCR reads again in MiXCR, with one record for every CDR3 protein. The sample holds a few hundred thousand distinct CDR3 sequences, approximately 15% seen once. The source material was blood. All receptors derive from a woman aged 18-35 years with Graves' hyperthyroidism.

V and J are TRBV19 and TRBJ1-2, with 7 bases that match TRBD1. CDR3 length: 14 residues. CDR1 and CDR2 from the germline V gene are LNHDA and SQIVND (reference sequence). Trimming cost V 1 base and J 3 bases; bases outside gene matches: 2. CDR3 region: CASSIVGTDYGYTF. CDR3 sequence (DNA): TGTGCCAGTAGTATAGTTGGGACAGACTATGGCTACACCTTC.

Ten or more counts support this clonotype. V and J are TRBV9 and TRBJ1-2, with 7 bases aligning to TRBD1. The CDR3 loop spans 14 amino acids. The V gene's germline CDR1 is SGDLS and CDR2 YYNGEE. V shed 4 bases, J shed 1 base, and the junction held 4 bases outside the gene matches. CDR3 nucleotides: TGTGCCAGCAGCACTCGACAGGGTAACTATGGCTACACCTTC. Protein product: CASSTRQGNYGYTF.

This clonotype was seen only a few times. DNA for the CDR3: TGTGCCAGCAGTTACGCGGGCAGGCTGGCTGGAAACACCATATATTTT. This codes for CASSYAGRLAGNTIYF. The chain couples TRBV6-2 or TRBV6-3 to TRBJ1-3; no definite D call. Trimming removed 2 bases from V and 2 bases from J, with 13 bases in between. This CDR3 is built from 16 residues. Germline V gene lookup returns CDR1 MNHEY and CDR2 SVGEGT.

This clonotype was found many times. The chain employs TRBV6-1 and TRBJ2-2; perhaps TRBD1 as D (6 bases). CDR3 size: 15 residues. Germline CDR1 reads MNHNS; CDR2 reads SASEGT. V was pared by 2 bases and J by 6 bases, with 13 bases between. CDR3 region: CASSESPGVSGELFF. CDR3 bases: TGTGCCAGCAGTGAATCCCCAGGGGTATCCGGGGAGCTGTTTTTT.

This clonotype was recorded many times. The chain couples TRBV19 to TRBJ2-3; D is ambiguous. Germline V gene lookup returns CDR1 LNHDA and CDR2 SQIVND (reference sequence). The V end was cut by 2 bases, the J end by 5 bases, with 8 bases between. The CDR3 loop spans 13 amino acids. The CDR3 sequence is CASSIQAVDTQYF. The CDR3 nucleotides read TGTGCCAGTAGTATACAGGCAGTAGATACGCAGTATTTT.

This clonotype occurred many times. The chain links TRBV27 to TRBJ1-2, with a weak D call TRBD1 (6 bases). Trimming pared 5 bases from V and 6 bases from J, leaving 13 bases between. CDR1 and CDR2 (germline): MNHEY, SMNVEV (reference sequence). The CDR3 has 13 amino acids. The CDR3 nucleotides read TGTGCCAGCAGTCATACAGGGCCTAATGGCTACACCTTC. It yields the protein CASSHTGPNGYTF.

Many counts were recorded for this clonotype. The chain joins TRBV12-3 or TRBV12-4 to TRBJ1-4, with D hard to call. CDR3 length: 14 residues. Trimming removed 6 bases from V and 2 bases from J, with 10 bases in between. This CDR3 reads CASRPTITNEKLFF. CDR3 DNA sequence: TGTGCCAGCAGGCCGACAATTACTAATGAAAAACTGTTTTTT.

V and J are TRBV7-2 and TRBJ2-5, with 11 bases lining up with TRBD2. Germline-derived CDR1 and CDR2 are SGHTA and FQGNSA. CDR3 size: 19 residues. V trimming: 0 bases; J trimming: 7 bases; junction bases outside the gene matches: 16. CDR3 nucleotides: TGTGCCAGCAGCTTAGCGCTCTCCGGGACTAGCGGTACTTCAGGGACCCAGTACTTC. This translates into CASSLALSGTSGTSGTQYF. The whole variable domain, remainder taken from reference TRBV7-2 and TRBJ2-5, is GAGVSQSPSNKVTEKGKDVELRCDPISGHTALYWYRQSLGQGLEFLIYFQGNSAPDKSGLPSDRFSAERTGGSVSTLTIQRTQQEDSAVYLCASSLALSGTSGTSGTQYFGPGTRLLVL.

This clonotype was counted many times. The chain employs TRBV20-1 and TRBJ2-7; 11 bases align to TRBD1. This CDR3 spans 16 amino acids. After removal of 6 bases from V and 5 bases from J, the junction contained 15 bases not matched to a gene. The V gene's germline CDR1 is DFQATT and CDR2 SNEGSKA (reference sequence). CDR3 nucleotides: TGCAGTGCCGGAAAGTTCCTGGGACAGGGGGTCAACGAGCAGTACTTC. It is translated as CSAGKFLGQGVNEQYF.

In this sample, this clonotype turned up a few times. The chain carries TRBV19 and TRBJ1-4, with TRBD1 identical over 7 bases. J was trimmed by 6 bases and V by 4 bases; bases with no gene match: 5. The CDR3 is 14 residues long. Germline V gives CDR1 LNHDA, CDR2 SQIVND (reference sequence). The CDR3 loop is CASSNSDRHEKLFF. The DNA of the CDR3 is TGTGCCAGTAGTAATTCGGACAGGCATGAAAAACTGTTTTTT.

This clonotype was seen ten or more times. CDR3 bases: TGTGCCAGCAGTCAAGCCTACAGGGGCACTGAAGCTTTCTTT. Translation: CASSQAYRGTEAFF. J is TRBJ1-1 and V is TRBV12-3 or TRBV12-4, with 7 nucleotides matching TRBD1. The ends lost 5 bases at V and 4 bases at J; junction bases unmatched: 7. The CDR3 runs 14 residues.

This clonotype came up many times. The rearrangement joins TRBV6-5 to TRBJ1-2; 7 bases fit TRBD1. The V and J ends lost 0 bases and 4 bases, in that order; junction bases with no gene match: 5. This CDR3 spans 15 amino acids. Germline CDR1 and CDR2: MNHEY and SVGAGI. The CDR3 nucleotides read TGTGCCAGCAGTTACTCGACCCGGGACAGCTATGGCTACACCTTC. Amino acid sequence: CASSYSTRDSYGYTF.

This clonotype was recorded many times. V is TRBV12-3 or TRBV12-4 and J is TRBJ2-7, with a tentative D call TRBD2 (5 bases). This CDR3 spans 13 amino acids. The V gene lost 0 bases and the J gene lost 7 bases, with 10 bases spanning the gap. The CDR3 nucleotides are TGTGCCAGCAGTTTAGCCGCGGGTATGGAGCAGTACTTC. It specifies CASSLAAGMEQYF.

This clonotype was observed at least ten times. The chain joins TRBV3-1 to TRBJ1-2, with D uncertain. This CDR3 region has 16 residues. Trimming pared 1 base from V and 5 bases from J, leaving 17 bases between. The germline V gene has CDR1 LGHDT and CDR2 YNNKEL (reference sequence). The CDR3 spells CASSQVKGALGYGYTF. DNA for the CDR3: TGTGCCAGCAGCCAAGTGAAGGGCGCGCTGGGGTATGGCTACACCTTC. Combining the CDR3 with reference TRBV3-1 and TRBJ1-2 gives the whole variable domain DTAVSQTPKYLVTQMGNDKSIKCEQNLGHDTMYWYKQDSKKFLKIMFSYNNKELIINETVPNRFSPKSPDKAHLNLHINSLELGDSAVYFCASSQVKGALGYGYTFGSGTRLTVV.

This clonotype was counted ten times or more. This sequence joins TRBV18 and TRBJ1-5; D is unclear. From germline, CDR1 is KGHSH and CDR2 LQKENI. The germline V and J ends were trimmed by 5 bases and 7 bases, with 15 bases remaining between them. The CDR3 consists of 14 residues. The CDR3 DNA follows: TGTGCCAGCTCATCACGGCCGGCGGGGCAGCCCCAGCATTTT. Protein: CASSSRPAGQPQHF.

This clonotype was seen many times. This sequence joins TRBV3-1 and TRBJ1-2; D may be TRBD1 (6 bases). Germline V gene sequence: CDR1 LGHDT, CDR2 YNNKEL (reference sequence). The CDR3 is made up of 14 amino acids. Trimming removed 1 base at V and 7 bases at J, with 13 bases between. The CDR3 region has the DNA TGTGCCAGCAGCCAAGGTCAGACAGGACGTGGCTACACCTTC. Protein product: CASSQGQTGRGYTF.

This clonotype was seen ten or more times. J is TRBJ1-5 and V is TRBV28, with 7 nucleotides matching TRBD1. Looked up from germline, CDR1 is MDHEN and CDR2 is SYDVKM. The CDR3 is made up of 17 amino acids. The trim removed 3 bases at V and 0 bases at J, leaving 8 bases unmatched. The CDR3 loop is CASSFWTGFNSNQPQHF. The CDR3 bases are TGTGCCAGCAGTTTCTGGACAGGATTCAATAGCAATCAGCCCCAGCATTTT.

This clonotype appeared many times. V usage is TRBV4-2 and J usage is TRBJ2-2; D call uncertain. CDR1 and CDR2 (germline): LGHNA, YNFKEQ. This CDR3 region has 17 residues. Trimming pared 1 base from V and 0 bases from J, leaving 12 bases between. The CDR3 nucleotides are TGTGCCAGCAGCCAAGTGGTCCGCGGCGCGAACACCGGGGAGCTGTTTTTT. Amino acids: CASSQVVRGANTGELFF.

In this sample, this clonotype turned up many times. The V call is TRBV30, the J call TRBJ2-5; D is uncertain. The CDR3 is 10 amino acids. The V gene lost 5 bases and the J gene lost 4 bases, with 5 bases spanning the gap. Germline assignment: CDR1 GTSNPN and CDR2 SVGIG (reference sequence). The CDR3 protein is CAWALETQYF. The DNA for the CDR3 is TGTGCCTGGGCTCTAGAGACCCAGTACTTC.

This rearrangement joins TRBV29-1 to TRBJ1-2; D remains unclear. The CDR3 has 13 amino acids. With 2 bases removed from V and 4 bases from J, the gap between germline ends came to 11 bases. Per the germline V gene, CDR1 is SQVTM and CDR2 is ANQGSEA. The CDR3 DNA is TGCAGCGTTGAACGGTACAGACCCTATGGCTACACCTTC. As protein: CSVERYRPYGYTF.

The gene calls are TRBV20-1 and TRBJ2-1; 10 bases are shared with TRBD2. The CDR3 runs to 17 residues. CDR1 is DFQATT, CDR2 SNEGSKA, per germline (reference sequence). Trimming at V came to 3 bases and at J to 5 bases, leaving 13 bases not matched to a gene. CDR3 nucleotides: TGCAGTGCTAGTCTAGCGGGAGCCCACTTAGATAACAATGAGCAGTTCTTC. This sequence encodes CSASLAGAHLDNNEQFF.

This clonotype was observed a few times. This chain links TRBV7-3 with TRBJ2-5; D is possibly TRBD2 (5 bases). Germline lookup yields CDR1 SGHTA and CDR2 FQGTGA. With 5 bases removed from V and 5 bases from J, the gap between germline ends came to 12 bases. CDR3 size: 13 residues. CDR3 DNA sequence: TGTGCCAGCAGCCCATCAGCGGTGGAGACCCAGTACTTC. Amino acid sequence: CASSPSAVETQYF.

This clonotype was picked up a small number of times. The gene calls are TRBV7-8 and TRBJ2-3; perhaps D is TRBD1 or TRBD2 (5 bases each). The CDR3 has 12 amino acids. V was clipped by 5 bases and J by 10 bases, with 13 bases between them. Looked up from germline, CDR1 is SGHVS and CDR2 is FQNEAQ. The CDR3 DNA is TGTGCCAGCAGCATGGACCGAGGGGCGCAGTATTTT. It yields the protein CASSMDRGAQYF.

This clonotype was recorded many times. The chain recombines TRBV3-1 with TRBJ2-5; D not resolved. V was pared by 9 bases and J by 5 bases, with 16 bases between. Germline loops: CDR1 LGHDT, CDR2 YNNKEL (reference sequence). This CDR3 comprises 13 residues. CDR3 bases: TGTGCCAGTAGTTACCCCCCACAGGAGACCCAGTACTTC. Amino acid sequence: CASSYPPQETQYF.

In this sample, this clonotype turned up many times. V is TRBV2 and J is TRBJ2-3, with no clear D. V was clipped by 4 bases and J by 4 bases, with 6 bases between them. The CDR3 is made up of 12 amino acids. CDR1 SNHLY and CDR2 FYNNEI come from the germline V gene. The CDR3 sequence is CASSGDADTQYF. CDR3 nucleotide sequence: TGTGCCAGCAGTGGCGACGCAGATACGCAGTATTTT.